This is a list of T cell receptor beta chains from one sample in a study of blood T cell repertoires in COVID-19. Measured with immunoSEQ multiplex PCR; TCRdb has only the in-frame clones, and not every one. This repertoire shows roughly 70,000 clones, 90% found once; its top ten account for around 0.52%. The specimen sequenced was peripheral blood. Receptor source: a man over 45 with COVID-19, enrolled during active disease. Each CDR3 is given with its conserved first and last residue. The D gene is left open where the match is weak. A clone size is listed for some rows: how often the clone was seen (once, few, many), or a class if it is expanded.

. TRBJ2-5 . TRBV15 CATSKGTSIFETQYF TGTGCCACCAGCAAAGGGACTTCGATCTTTGAGACCCAGTACTTC
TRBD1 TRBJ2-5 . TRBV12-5 CASGLGDSSQETQYF TGTGCTAGTGGTTTGGGGGACAGTAGTCAAGAGACCCAGTACTTC
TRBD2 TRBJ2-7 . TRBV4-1 CASSQPHGREGNSYEQYF TGCGCCAGCAGCCAACCCCATGGGCGGGAGGGGAACTCCTACGAGCAGTACTTC
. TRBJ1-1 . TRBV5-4 CASSLEWAGEAFF TGTGCCAGCAGCTTGGAGTGGGCGGGAGAAGCTTTCTTT
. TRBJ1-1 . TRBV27 CASHLTENTEAFF TGTGCCAGCCACCTAACAGAGAACACTGAAGCTTTCTTT
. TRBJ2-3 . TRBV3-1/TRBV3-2 CASSQDYLDTQYF TGTGCCAGCAGCCAAGACTATTTAGATACGCAGTATTTT
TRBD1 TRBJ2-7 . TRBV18 CASSPTRDSYEQYF TGTGCCAGCTCACCAACCCGGGACAGCTACGAGCAGTACTTC
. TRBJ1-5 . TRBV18 CASSPGFSNQPQHF TGTGCCAGCTCACCGGGCTTTAGCAATCAGCCCCAGCATTTT
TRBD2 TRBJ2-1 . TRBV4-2 CASSQRAGGWNEQFF TGTGCCAGCAGCCAAAGAGCGGGAGGCTGGAATGAGCAGTTCTTC
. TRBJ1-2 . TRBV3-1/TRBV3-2 CASSQDARSDGYTF TGTGCCAGCAGCCAAGACGCGAGAAGCGATGGCTACACCTTC
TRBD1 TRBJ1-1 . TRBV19 CASSTGQVTRGTEAFF TGTGCCAGTAGTACCGGACAGGTGACACGGGGCACTGAAGCTTTCTTT
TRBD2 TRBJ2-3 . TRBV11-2 CASSLEGTSGSADTQYF TGTGCCAGCAGCTTAGAGGGGACTAGCGGGAGCGCCGATACGCAGTATTTT
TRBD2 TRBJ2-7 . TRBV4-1 CASSRQAGTSGSSYEQYF TGCGCCAGCAGCCGTCAAGCAGGGACTAGCGGGAGCTCCTACGAGCAGTACTTC
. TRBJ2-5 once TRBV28 CASSLWGTPQETQYF TGTGCCAGCAGTTTATGGGGGACACCCCAAGAGACCCAGTACTTC
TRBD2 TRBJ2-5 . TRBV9 CASSVSSGSGETQYF TGTGCCAGCAGCGTGAGTAGCGGGAGCGGAGAGACCCAGTACTTC
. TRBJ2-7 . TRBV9 CASSVGPLNSEQYF TGTGCCAGCAGCGTAGGCCCCCTAAATAGCGAGCAGTACTTC
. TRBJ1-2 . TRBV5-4 CASSLSRGGGYTF TGTGCCAGCAGCCTCTCCCGGGGTGGAGGTTACACCTTC
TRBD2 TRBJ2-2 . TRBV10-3 CAILGGSGTGELFF TGTGCCATCTTGGGCGGGAGTGGCACCGGGGAGCTGTTTTTT